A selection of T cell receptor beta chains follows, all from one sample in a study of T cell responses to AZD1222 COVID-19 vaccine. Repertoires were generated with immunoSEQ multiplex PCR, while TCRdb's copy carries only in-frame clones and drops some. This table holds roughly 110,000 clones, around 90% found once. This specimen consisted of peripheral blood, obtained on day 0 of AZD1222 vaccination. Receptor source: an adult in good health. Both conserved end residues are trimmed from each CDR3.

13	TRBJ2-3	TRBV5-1	ASSLVPTSTDTQY
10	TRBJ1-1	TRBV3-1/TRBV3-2	ASSIRDRLYF
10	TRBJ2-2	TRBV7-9	ASSLVVGELF
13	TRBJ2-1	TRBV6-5	ASTPTPTLGNEQF
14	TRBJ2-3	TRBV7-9	ASSLSAGGATDTQY
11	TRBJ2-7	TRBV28	ASRGRGLYEQY
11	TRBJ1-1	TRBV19	ASSMKRNTEAF
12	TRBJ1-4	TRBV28	ASRVGATNEKLF
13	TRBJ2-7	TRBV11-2	ASSPPASAAYEQY
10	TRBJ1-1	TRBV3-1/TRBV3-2	ASSLPGTEAF
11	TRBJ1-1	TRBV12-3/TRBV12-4	ASSFQGSAEAF
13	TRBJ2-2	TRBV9	ASSLWTVNTGELF
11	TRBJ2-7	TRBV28	ASSGRGVYEQY
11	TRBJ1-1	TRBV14	ASGVGLNTEAF
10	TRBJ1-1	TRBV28	ASSFSRFEAF
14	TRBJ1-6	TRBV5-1	ASSLRDSGTNSPLH
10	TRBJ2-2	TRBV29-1	SGDIPTGELF
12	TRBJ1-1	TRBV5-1	ASSLGGAPDEAF
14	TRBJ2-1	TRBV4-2	ASSEGQGPSYNEQF
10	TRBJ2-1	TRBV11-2	ASSFYYNEQF
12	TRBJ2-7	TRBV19	ASSRQRSSYEQY
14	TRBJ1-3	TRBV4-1	ASSLPGQQGGNTIY
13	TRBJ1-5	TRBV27	ASSLSPLDNQPQH
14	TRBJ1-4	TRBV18	ASSPPQPLTNEKLF
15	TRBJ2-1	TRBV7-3	ASSLIELAGDLLEQF